This TCR beta chain was profiled in a study of cytomegalovirus exposure and HLA in healthy donors. As to this clone: No antigen is known for it.

Primers: 60 Vbeta forward and 13 Jbeta reverse. Using immunoSEQ multiplex PCR, the repertoire was profiled, and TCRdb retains in-frame clones only, with some absent. The data show about 160,000 clones, with around 78% seen just once and approximately 3% held by the top ten. V lost 1 base to trimming and J lost 1 base, with 7 bases between them. There are 14 residues in the CDR3. Per the germline V gene, CDR1 is WSHSY and CDR2 is SAAADI. Notes on the study in general: Most of the TCR beta V segments (in an earlier analysis) were productive either about 87% or about 30% of the time.

This chain joins TRBV10-2 and TRBJ1-1; D is ambiguous. The source is a middle-aged woman in good health and CMV-seronegative. Sequenced sample: PBMCs. The CDR3 reads CASSEWGGNTEAFF. The CDR3 bases are TGCGCCAGCAGTGAGTGGGGAGGGAACACTGAAGCTTTCTTT.